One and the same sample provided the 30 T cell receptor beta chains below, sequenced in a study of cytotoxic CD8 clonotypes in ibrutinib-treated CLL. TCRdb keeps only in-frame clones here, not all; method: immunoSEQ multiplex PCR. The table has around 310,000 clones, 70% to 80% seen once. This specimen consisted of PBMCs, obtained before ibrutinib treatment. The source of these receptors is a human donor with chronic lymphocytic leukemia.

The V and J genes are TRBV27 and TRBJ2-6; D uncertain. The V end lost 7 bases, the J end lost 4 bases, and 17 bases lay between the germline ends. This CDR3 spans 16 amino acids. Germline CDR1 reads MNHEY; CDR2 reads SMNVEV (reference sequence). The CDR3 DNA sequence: TGTGCCAGCACCTCGACTGGTGTTTCCGGGGCCAACGTCCTGACTTTC. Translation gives CASTSTGVSGANVLTF.

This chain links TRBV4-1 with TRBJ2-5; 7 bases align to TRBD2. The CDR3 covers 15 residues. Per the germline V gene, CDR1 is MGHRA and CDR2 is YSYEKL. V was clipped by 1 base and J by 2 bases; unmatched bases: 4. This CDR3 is CASSQGVAGQETQYF. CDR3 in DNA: TGCGCCAGCAGCCAAGGGGTAGCGGGTCAAGAGACCCAGTACTTC.

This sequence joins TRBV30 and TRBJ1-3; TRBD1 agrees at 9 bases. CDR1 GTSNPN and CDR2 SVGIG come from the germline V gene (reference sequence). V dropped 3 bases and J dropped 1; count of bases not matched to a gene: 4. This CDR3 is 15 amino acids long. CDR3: CAWRAQGASGNTIYF. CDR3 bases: TGTGCCTGGAGGGCACAGGGGGCGTCTGGAAACACCATATATTTT.

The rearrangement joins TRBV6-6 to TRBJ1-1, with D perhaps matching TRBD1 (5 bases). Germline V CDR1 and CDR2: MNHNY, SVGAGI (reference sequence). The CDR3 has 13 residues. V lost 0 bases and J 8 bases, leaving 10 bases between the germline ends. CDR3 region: CASSYSGTEEAFF. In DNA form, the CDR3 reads TGTGCCAGCAGTTACTCCGGGACGGAAGAAGCTTTCTTT.

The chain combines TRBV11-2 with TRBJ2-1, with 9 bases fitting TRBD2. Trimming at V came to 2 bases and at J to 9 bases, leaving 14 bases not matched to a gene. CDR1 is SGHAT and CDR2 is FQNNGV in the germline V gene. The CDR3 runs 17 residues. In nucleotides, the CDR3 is TGTGCCAGCAGCTTAAGTAGCGGGAGAACCGGTTTCGGTGAGCAGTTCTTC. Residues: CASSLSSGRTGFGEQFF.

CDR3 DNA sequence: TGTGCCAGCAGTCTTGAAGCCCCCTTGACCCAGCATTTT. Encoded protein: CASSLEAPLTQHF. The V gene is TRBV28, the J gene TRBJ1-5; D gene ambiguous. The germline gives CDR1 MDHEN, CDR2 SYDVKM. CDR3 length equals 13 residues. The V end was cut by 5 bases, the J end by 11 bases, with 16 bases between.

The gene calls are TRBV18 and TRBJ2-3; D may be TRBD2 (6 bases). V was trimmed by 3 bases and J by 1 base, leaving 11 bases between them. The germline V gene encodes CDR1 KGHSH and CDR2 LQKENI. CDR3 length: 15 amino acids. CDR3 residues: CASSPTASGTDTQYF. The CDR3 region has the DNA TGTGCCAGCTCACCTACGGCTAGCGGCACAGATACGCAGTATTTT.

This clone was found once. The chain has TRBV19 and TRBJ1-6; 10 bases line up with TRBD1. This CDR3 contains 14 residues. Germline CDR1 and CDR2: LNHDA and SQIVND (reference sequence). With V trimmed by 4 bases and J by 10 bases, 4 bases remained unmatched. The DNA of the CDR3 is TGTGCCAGTAGTACCGGGACAGGGGTCTCACCCCTCCACTTT. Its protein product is CASSTGTGVSPLHF.

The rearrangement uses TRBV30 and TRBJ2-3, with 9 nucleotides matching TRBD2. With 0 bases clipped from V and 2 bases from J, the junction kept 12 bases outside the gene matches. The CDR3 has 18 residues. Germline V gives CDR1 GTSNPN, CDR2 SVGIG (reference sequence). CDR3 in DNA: TGTGCCTGGAGTGTACGGAGTCTAGCGGGATTCGCCACAGATACGCAGTATTTT. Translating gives CAWSVRSLAGFATDTQYF.

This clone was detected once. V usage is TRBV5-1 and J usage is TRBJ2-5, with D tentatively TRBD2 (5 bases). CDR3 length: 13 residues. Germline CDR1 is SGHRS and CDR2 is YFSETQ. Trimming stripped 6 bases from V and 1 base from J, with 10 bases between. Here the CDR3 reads CASKEGTQETQYF. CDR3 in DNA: TGCGCCAGCAAAGAGGGAACCCAAGAGACCCAGTACTTC.

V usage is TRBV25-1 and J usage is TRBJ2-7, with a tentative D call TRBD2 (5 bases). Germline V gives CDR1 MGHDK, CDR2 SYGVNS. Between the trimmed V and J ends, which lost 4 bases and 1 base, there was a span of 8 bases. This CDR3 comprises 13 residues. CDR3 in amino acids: CASSGRTSYEQYF. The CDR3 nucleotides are TGTGCCAGCAGTGGGCGGACTTCCTACGAGCAGTACTTC.

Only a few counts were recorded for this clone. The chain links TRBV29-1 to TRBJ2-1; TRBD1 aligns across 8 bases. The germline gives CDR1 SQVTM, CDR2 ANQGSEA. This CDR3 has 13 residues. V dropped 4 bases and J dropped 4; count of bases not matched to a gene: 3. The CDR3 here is CSVATGGYNEQFF. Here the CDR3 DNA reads TGCAGCGTTGCTACAGGGGGTTACAATGAGCAGTTCTTC.

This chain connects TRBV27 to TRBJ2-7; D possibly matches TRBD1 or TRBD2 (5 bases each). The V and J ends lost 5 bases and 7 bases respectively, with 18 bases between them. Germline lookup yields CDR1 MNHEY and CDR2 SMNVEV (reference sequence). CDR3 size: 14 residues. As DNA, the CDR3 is TGTGCCAGCAGTCTCCCCGGGGCCCGTGGTGAGCAGTACTTC. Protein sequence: CASSLPGARGEQYF.

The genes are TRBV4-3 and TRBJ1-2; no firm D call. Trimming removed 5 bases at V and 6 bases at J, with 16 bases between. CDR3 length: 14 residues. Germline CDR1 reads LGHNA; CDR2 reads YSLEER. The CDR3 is CASSDGRTSNGYTF. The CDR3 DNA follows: TGCGCCAGCAGCGACGGGCGGACCTCGAATGGCTACACCTTC.

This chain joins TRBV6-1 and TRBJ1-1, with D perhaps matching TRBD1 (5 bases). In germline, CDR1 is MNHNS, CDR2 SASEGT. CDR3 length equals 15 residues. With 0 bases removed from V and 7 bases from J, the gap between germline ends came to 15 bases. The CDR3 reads CASSEAPDRGGEAFF. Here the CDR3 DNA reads TGTGCCAGCAGTGAAGCTCCGGATCGGGGGGGTGAAGCTTTCTTT.

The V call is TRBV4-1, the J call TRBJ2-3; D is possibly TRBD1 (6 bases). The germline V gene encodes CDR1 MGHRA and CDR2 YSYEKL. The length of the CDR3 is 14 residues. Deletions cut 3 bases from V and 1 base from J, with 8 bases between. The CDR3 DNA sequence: TGCGCCAGCAGCCACTGGACAGGCACAGATACGCAGTATTTT. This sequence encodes CASSHWTGTDTQYF.

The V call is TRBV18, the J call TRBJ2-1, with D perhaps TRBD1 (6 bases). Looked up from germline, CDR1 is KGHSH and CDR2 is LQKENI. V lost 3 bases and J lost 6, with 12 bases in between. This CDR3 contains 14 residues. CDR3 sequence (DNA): TGTGCCAGCTCACCGAATACAGGGTTCAATGAGCAGTTCTTC. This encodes CASSPNTGFNEQFF.

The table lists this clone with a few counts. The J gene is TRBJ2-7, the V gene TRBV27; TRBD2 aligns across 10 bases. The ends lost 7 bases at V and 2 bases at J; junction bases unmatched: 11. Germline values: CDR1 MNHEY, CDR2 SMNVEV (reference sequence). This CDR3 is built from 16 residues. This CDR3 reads CASTSRNLAGAYEQYF. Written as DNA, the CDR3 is TGTGCCAGCACCTCGAGGAACCTAGCGGGGGCCTACGAGCAGTACTTC.

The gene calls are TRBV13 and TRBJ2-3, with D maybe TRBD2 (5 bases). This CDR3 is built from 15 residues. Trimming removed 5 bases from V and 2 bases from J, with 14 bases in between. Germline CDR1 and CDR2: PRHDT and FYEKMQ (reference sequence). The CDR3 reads CASSPRGPITDTQYF. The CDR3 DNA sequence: TGTGCCAGCAGCCCTCGAGGGCCTATCACAGATACGCAGTATTTT.

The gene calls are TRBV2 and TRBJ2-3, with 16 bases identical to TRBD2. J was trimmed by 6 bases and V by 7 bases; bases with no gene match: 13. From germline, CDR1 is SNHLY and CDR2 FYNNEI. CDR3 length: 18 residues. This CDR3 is CASTDLSMGLAGGDTQYF. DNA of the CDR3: TGTGCCAGCACTGATTTGTCAATGGGACTAGCGGGAGGGGATACGCAGTATTTT. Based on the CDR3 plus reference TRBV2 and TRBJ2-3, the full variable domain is EPEVTQTPSHQVTQMGQEVILRCVPISNHLYFYWYRQILGQKVEFLVSFYNNEISEKSEIFDDQFSVERPDGSNFTLKIRSTKLEDSAMYFCASTDLSMGLAGGDTQYFGPGTRLTVL.

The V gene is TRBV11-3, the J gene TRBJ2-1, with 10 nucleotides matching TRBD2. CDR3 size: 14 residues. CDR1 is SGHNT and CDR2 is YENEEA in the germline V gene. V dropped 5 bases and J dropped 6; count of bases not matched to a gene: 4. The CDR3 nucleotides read TGTGCCAGCAGCCGCGGACTAGCGGCCAATGAGCAGTTCTTC. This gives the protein CASSRGLAANEQFF.

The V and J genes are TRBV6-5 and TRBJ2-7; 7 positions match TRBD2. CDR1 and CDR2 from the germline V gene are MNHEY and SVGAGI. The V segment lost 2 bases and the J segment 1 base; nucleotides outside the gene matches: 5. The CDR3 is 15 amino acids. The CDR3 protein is CASSYGVLASYEQYF. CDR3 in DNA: TGTGCCAGCAGTTACGGGGTACTAGCGTCCTACGAGCAGTACTTC.

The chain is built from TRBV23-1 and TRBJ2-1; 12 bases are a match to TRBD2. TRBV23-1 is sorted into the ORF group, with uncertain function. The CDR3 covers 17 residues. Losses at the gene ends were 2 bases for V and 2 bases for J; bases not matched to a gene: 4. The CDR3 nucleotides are TGCGCCAGCAGTCAACCCGGGACTAGCGGGCCCTACAATGAGCAGTTCTTC. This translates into CASSQPGTSGPYNEQFF.

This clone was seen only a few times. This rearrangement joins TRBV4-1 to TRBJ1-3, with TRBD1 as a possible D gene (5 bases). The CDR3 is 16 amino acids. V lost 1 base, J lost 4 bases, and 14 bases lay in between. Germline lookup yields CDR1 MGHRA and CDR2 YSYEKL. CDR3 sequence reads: CASSQGLRGTGNTIYF. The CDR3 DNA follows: TGCGCCAGCAGCCAAGGTCTCCGGGGGACCGGAAACACCATATATTTT.

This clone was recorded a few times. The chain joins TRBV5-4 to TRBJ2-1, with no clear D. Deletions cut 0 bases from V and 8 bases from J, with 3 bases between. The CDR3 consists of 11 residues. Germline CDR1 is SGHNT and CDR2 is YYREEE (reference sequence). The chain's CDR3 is CASSLVDEQFF. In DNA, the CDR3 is TGTGCCAGCAGCTTGGTCGATGAGCAGTTCTTC.

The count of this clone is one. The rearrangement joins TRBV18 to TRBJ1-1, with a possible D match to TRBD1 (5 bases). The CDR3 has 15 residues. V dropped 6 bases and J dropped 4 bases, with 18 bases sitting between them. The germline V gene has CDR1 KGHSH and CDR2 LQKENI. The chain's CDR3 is CASSRERQGATEAFF. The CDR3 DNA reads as TGTGCCAGCTCCCGAGAACGCCAGGGCGCCACTGAAGCTTTCTTT.

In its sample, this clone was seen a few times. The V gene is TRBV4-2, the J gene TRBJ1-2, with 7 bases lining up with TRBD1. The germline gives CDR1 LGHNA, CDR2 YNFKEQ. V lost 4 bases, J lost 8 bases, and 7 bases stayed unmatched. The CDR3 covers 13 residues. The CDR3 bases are TGTGCCAGCAGCCCTCGAGGGGGCGCCGGCTACACCTTC. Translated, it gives CASSPRGGAGYTF.

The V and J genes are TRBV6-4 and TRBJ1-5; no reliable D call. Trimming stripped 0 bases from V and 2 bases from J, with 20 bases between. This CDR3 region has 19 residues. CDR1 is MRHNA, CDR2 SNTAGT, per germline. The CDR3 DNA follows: TGTGCCAGCAGTGACTCGTTAGGGAATTCCATTCCCTGCAATCAGCCCCAGCATTTT. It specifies CASSDSLGNSIPCNQPQHF.

The DNA for the CDR3 is TGTGCCACCTCCCTAGGGACACGGTGGCAGTACTTC. It translates to CATSLGTRWQYF. The genes are TRBV28 and TRBJ2-7; D possibly corresponds to TRBD1 (6 bases). V lost 10 bases to trimming and J lost 9 bases, with 19 bases between them. There are 12 residues in the CDR3. The germline gives CDR1 MDHEN, CDR2 SYDVKM.

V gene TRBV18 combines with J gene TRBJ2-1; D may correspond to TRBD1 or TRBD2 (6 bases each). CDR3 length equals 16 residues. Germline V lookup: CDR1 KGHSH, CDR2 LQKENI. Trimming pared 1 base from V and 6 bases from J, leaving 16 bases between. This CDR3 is CASSPRNRDLVNEQFF. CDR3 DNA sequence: TGTGCCAGCTCACCACGGAACAGGGACTTGGTCAATGAGCAGTTCTTC.